This passage covers 20 T cell receptor beta chains from one sample sequenced in a study of OX40 agonist ivuxolimab in advanced cancers. The table came from immunoSEQ multiplex PCR; TCRdb's copy has only in-frame clones and leaves some out. The sample lists about 7,800 clones, approximately 70% occurring once. Sequences were derived from CD4+ or CD8+ T cells sorted from blood, sampled in a trial of the OX40 agonist ivuxolimab. The origin of the receptors is an adult with an advanced solid tumor such as melanoma, head and neck, liver or kidney cancer.

The chain couples TRBV29-1 to TRBJ2-3; D is perhaps TRBD1 or TRBD2 (5 bases each). Per germline, CDR1 SQVTM and CDR2 ANQGSEA. Between the trimmed V and J ends, which lost 3 bases and 4 bases, there was a span of 14 bases. There are 14 residues in the CDR3. DNA of the CDR3: TGCAGCGTTGAGGGGGAATCTTCGGCAGATACGCAGTATTTT. Its translation: CSVEGESSADTQYF.

The J gene is TRBJ2-7, the V gene TRBV9; D may correspond to TRBD1 or TRBD2 (5 bases each). Trimming removed 0 bases from V and 0 bases from J, with 10 bases in between. Germline CDR1 and CDR2: SGDLS and YYNGEE. This CDR3 is built from 15 residues. Here the CDR3 DNA reads TGTGCCAGCAGCGTAGCGTCCGGGGCCTCCTACGAGCAGTACTTC. Translated, it gives CASSVASGASYEQYF.

CDR3 DNA: TGCGCCAGCAGTGAAGGTGAAAAACTGTTTTTT. Translated: CASSEGEKLFF. The chain combines TRBV10-1 with TRBJ1-4, with D hard to call. Germline V gene sequence: CDR1 WNHNN, CDR2 SYGVQD (reference sequence). Deletions cut 3 bases from V and 7 bases from J, with 3 bases between. There are 11 residues in the CDR3.

J is TRBJ1-1 and V is TRBV7-9; no firm D call. The V end was cut by 4 bases, the J end by 1 base, with 7 bases between. The CDR3 is 13 residues long. Germline CDR1 is SEHNR and CDR2 is FQNEAQ (reference sequence). CDR3 coding DNA: TGTGCCAGCAGCTCTCGAGGGAACACTGAAGCTTTCTTT. Its translation is CASSSRGNTEAFF.

On this clone: An end of the junction does not agree with germline; a read error may underlie this. The DNA for the CDR3 is TGTGCCAGCAGCTCACGGACAGGGTTGCGGTACGAGCAGTACTTC. Protein: CASSSRTGLRYEQYF. This chain links TRBV5-1 with TRBJ2-7; 8 nucleotides agree with TRBD1. Germline V lookup: CDR1 SGHRS, CDR2 YFSETQ. This CDR3 has 15 residues.

The chain links TRBV19 to TRBJ2-1, with 10 bases fitting TRBD1. Unmatched junction bases numbered 14, after V lost 3 bases and J lost 3 bases. This CDR3 spans 19 amino acids. The germline V gene encodes CDR1 LNHDA and CDR2 SQIVND (reference sequence). CDR3 in amino acids: CASSIPLYLGQGNYNEQFF. The CDR3 nucleotides read TGTGCCAGTAGTATTCCCCTTTACCTGGGACAGGGGAACTACAATGAGCAGTTCTTC.

V usage is TRBV6-6 and J usage is TRBJ2-5, with 7 bases identical to TRBD1. The CDR3 spans 14 residues. Germline V gene sequence: CDR1 MNHNY, CDR2 SVGAGI (reference sequence). With 4 bases clipped from V and 5 bases from J, the junction kept 7 bases outside the gene matches. The CDR3 nucleotides read TGTGCCAGCAGTTGGGAAGGGGGCGCGGAGACCCAGTACTTC. As protein: CASSWEGGAETQYF.

CDR3 in amino acids: CASSQTGYHEQYF. CDR3 coding DNA: TGCGCCAGCAGCCAAACAGGGTACCACGAGCAGTACTTC. The chain joins TRBV5-1 to TRBJ2-7; TRBD1 is a possible D gene (6 bases). V was trimmed by 4 bases and J by 5 bases, leaving 13 bases between them. CDR1 and CDR2 from the germline V gene are SGHRS and YFSETQ. CDR3 length: 13 amino acids. The entire variable domain, with the rest obtained from reference TRBV5-1 and TRBJ2-7, is as follows: KAGVTQTPRYLIKTRGQQVTLSCSPISGHRSVSWYQQTPGQGLQFLFEYFSETQRNKGNFPGRFSGRQFSNSRSEMNVSTLELGDSALYLCASSQTGYHEQYFGPGTRLTVT.

This sequence joins TRBV18 and TRBJ2-7; 8 bases agree with TRBD2. From germline, CDR1 is KGHSH and CDR2 LQKENI. Losses at the gene ends were 1 base for V and 7 bases for J; bases not matched to a gene: 9. The CDR3 is 15 residues long. Here the CDR3 DNA reads TGTGCCAGCTCACCACAGGGTAGCGGGACCCCGGAGCAGTACTTC. Amino acids: CASSPQGSGTPEQYF.

In its sample, this clone was seen a few times. V and J are TRBV2 and TRBJ2-7; D could derive from TRBD1 or TRBD2 (5 bases each). V lost 6 bases to trimming and J lost 5 bases, with 20 bases between them. CDR1 is SNHLY, CDR2 FYNNEI, per germline. CDR3 length equals 15 residues. The CDR3 DNA reads as TGTGCCAGCAGCCCCCGTGGAGAGGGGTTCGACGAGCAGTACTTC. This sequence encodes CASSPRGEGFDEQYF.

The sample holds one count of this clone. CDR3 sequence (DNA): TGTGCCAGCAGTTTGATGGGGGGAATGAACACTGAAGCTTTCTTT. Translation: CASSLMGGMNTEAFF. V usage is TRBV9 and J usage is TRBJ1-1; a possible D gene is TRBD1 (5 bases). There are 15 residues in the CDR3. CDR1 is SGDLS and CDR2 is YYNGEE in the germline V gene. The germline V and J ends were trimmed by 5 bases and 0 bases, with 14 bases remaining between them.

The CDR3 loop is CASSQVGTPATVGQFF. The CDR3 DNA is TGCGCCAGCAGCCAGGTCGGGACTCCCGCGACGGTTGGGCAGTTCTTC. The rearrangement joins TRBV4-3 to TRBJ2-1; a weak D match, TRBD2 (6 bases). Germline loops: CDR1 LGHNA, CDR2 YSLEER. The V end was cut by 3 bases, the J end by 12 bases, with 24 bases between. This CDR3 spans 16 amino acids.

By sample share, this clone is large. V usage is TRBV13 and J usage is TRBJ2-5; the D is unclear. The V gene lost 2 bases and the J gene lost 3 bases, with 10 bases spanning the gap. The CDR3 has 14 amino acids. Germline CDR1 reads PRHDT; CDR2 reads FYEKMQ (reference sequence). The CDR3 is CASSLTNSKETQYF. The CDR3 bases are TGTGCCAGCAGCTTAACCAACAGCAAAGAGACCCAGTACTTC.

This chain links TRBV7-3 with TRBJ2-1; tentatively, D is TRBD2 (6 bases). CDR1 is SGHTA, CDR2 FQGTGA, per germline. Between the trimmed V and J ends, which lost 4 bases and 7 bases, there was a span of 20 bases. The CDR3 covers 16 residues. The CDR3 DNA is TGTGCCAGCAGCTCATTAGCGGCCCCGGTTCTTAATGAGCAGTTCTTC. The encoded protein is CASSSLAAPVLNEQFF.

The rearrangement links TRBV10-3 to TRBJ2-5; tentative D call: TRBD2 (5 bases). Germline V gene lookup returns CDR1 ENHRY and CDR2 SYGVKD. The CDR3 has 13 amino acids. The ends were cut back, 5 bases at V and 2 bases at J, with 9 bases in the middle. CDR3 sequence reads: CAISSDLQETQYF. In nucleotides, the CDR3 is TGTGCCATCAGTTCGGACTTACAAGAGACCCAGTACTTC.

V is TRBV29-1 and J is TRBJ2-7; a weak D match, TRBD1 (5 bases). V was pared by 5 bases and J by 0 bases, with 11 bases between. Germline-derived CDR1 and CDR2 are SQVTM and ANQGSEA. There are 13 residues in the CDR3. CDR3 in amino acids: CSVTGESSYEQYF. CDR3 DNA sequence: TGCAGCGTTACAGGAGAGAGCTCCTACGAGCAGTACTTC.

The chain couples TRBV30 to TRBJ2-3; 9 bases map to TRBD2. CDR1 and CDR2 from the germline V gene are GTSNPN and SVGIG (reference sequence). The CDR3 covers 15 residues. The CDR3 protein is CARGGSGSNTDTQYF. CDR3 nucleotides: TGTGCACGTGGTGGTAGCGGGAGTAACACAGATACGCAGTATTTT.

This clone was recorded a few times. The rearrangement links TRBV11-2 to TRBJ2-7, with 8 bases fitting TRBD2. The germline V gene encodes CDR1 SGHAT and CDR2 FQNNGV. Trimming at V came to 1 base and at J to 2 bases, leaving 10 bases not matched to a gene. The CDR3 spans 17 residues. The CDR3 bases are TGTGCCAGCAGCTTAGTCCCCGTGACTAGCGTAACCTACGAGCAGTACTTC. Encoded protein: CASSLVPVTSVTYEQYF.

V and J are TRBV11-2 and TRBJ2-7, with 7 positions matching TRBD1. The CDR3 is made up of 13 amino acids. V shed 1 base and J 4 bases; nucleotides not matched to a gene: 1. The germline V gene has CDR1 SGHAT and CDR2 FQNNGV. The CDR3 is CASSLGTGYEQYF. In nucleotides, the CDR3 is TGTGCCAGCAGCTTAGGGACAGGATACGAGCAGTACTTC.

This clone is medium-sized by share. The rearrangement uses TRBV6-1 and TRBJ1-5, with 7 bases that match TRBD1. This CDR3 is built from 15 residues. Germline CDR1 is MNHNS and CDR2 is SASEGT. The ends lost 6 bases at V and 3 bases at J; junction bases unmatched: 8. The CDR3 sequence: CASRESTGTNQPQHF. The CDR3 DNA reads TGTGCCAGCAGGGAGTCGACAGGGACCAATCAGCCCCAGCATTTT.